One sample yielded the 20 T cell receptor beta chains listed below, sequenced in a study of T-cell memory formation after mild COVID-19. TCRdb redid the calling of the 5' RACE reads with MiXCR, one entry per CDR3 protein. The data hold approximately 400,000 distinct CDR3 sequences, with approximately 24% observed a single time. Material for sequencing was PBMCs or a T cell subset sorted from them (not recorded which). The receptors originated from an adult woman who had mild COVID-19 (a few samples of this study predate the infection). Cell type and time point are not known.

This clonotype was found once. This rearrangement joins TRBV18 to TRBJ1-1, with D hard to call. Germline V CDR1 and CDR2: KGHSH, LQKENI. This CDR3 comprises 15 residues. V lost 3 bases to trimming and J lost 2 bases, with 13 bases between them. In DNA form, the CDR3 reads TGTGCCAGCTCACCTAGCTCAGGATACAACACTGAAGCTTTCTTT. Protein: CASSPSSGYNTEAFF.

This clonotype was seen more than once but under ten times. The chain employs TRBV18 and TRBJ1-5, with D possibly being TRBD1 (5 bases). V lost 3 bases, J lost 4 bases, and 13 bases lay in between. From germline, CDR1 is KGHSH and CDR2 LQKENI. CDR3 length equals 15 residues. The CDR3 DNA is TGTGCCAGCTCACCCCAGGGTACAAGAAATCAGCCCCAGCATTTT. As protein: CASSPQGTRNQPQHF.

The chain recombines TRBV29-1 with TRBJ1-1; 7 bases are a match to TRBD1. V shed 6 bases and J 0 bases; nucleotides not matched to a gene: 10. This CDR3 comprises 15 residues. Germline V CDR1 and CDR2: SQVTM, ANQGSEA. CDR3 loop: CSVSGTVSMNTEAFF. The CDR3 DNA sequence: TGCAGCGTGTCCGGGACAGTGAGTATGAACACTGAAGCTTTCTTT.

The J gene is TRBJ2-3, the V gene TRBV5-1, with D possibly TRBD1 on 5 matching bases. CDR3 length: 14 residues. Trimming pared 6 bases from V and 4 bases from J, leaving 15 bases between. The germline V gene has CDR1 SGHRS and CDR2 YFSETQ. The CDR3 DNA follows: TGCGCCAGCAAGGGTGGCCAGGGCGCAGATACGCAGTATTTT. This translates into CASKGGQGADTQYF.

This clonotype was observed a few times. The V gene is TRBV10-3, the J gene TRBJ2-3; weak D call: TRBD2 (5 bases). CDR3 length: 15 amino acids. V lost 3 bases, J lost 0 bases, and 10 bases lay in between. CDR1 and CDR2 from the germline V gene are ENHRY and SYGVKD. The CDR3 region has the DNA TGTGCCATCAGTGACGAGGGAACTAGCACAGATACGCAGTATTTT. Its translation: CAISDEGTSTDTQYF.

This clonotype was counted only a few times. The chain carries TRBV12-3 or TRBV12-4 and TRBJ2-7, with no clear D. V lost 5 bases to trimming and J lost 2 bases, with 7 bases between them. There are 12 residues in the CDR3. The CDR3 region is CASSGVPYEQYF. CDR3 nucleotide sequence: TGTGCCAGCAGTGGCGTGCCCTACGAGCAGTACTTC.

This chain uses TRBV2 with TRBJ2-5; 8 bases are shared with TRBD2. The CDR3 is made up of 19 amino acids. V lost 3 bases and J lost 2; bases outside the gene matches: 17. Germline CDR1 and CDR2: SNHLY and FYNNEI. The CDR3 DNA reads as TGTGCCAGCAGTGATGCTGGGGTGCGGTGGACTAGCTGGCAAGAGACCCAGTACTTC. Its protein product is CASSDAGVRWTSWQETQYF.

The CDR3 DNA is TGCGCCAGCATCCAGCCCTTTCGGGGGGGTGGTTTAGGGAATGAGCAGTTCTTC. Encoded protein: CASIQPFRGGGLGNEQFF. This chain links TRBV4-1 with TRBJ2-1; 8 nucleotides agree with TRBD2. V was clipped by 7 bases and J by 7 bases; unmatched bases: 21. There are 18 residues in the CDR3. CDR1 and CDR2 from the germline V gene are MGHRA and YSYEKL.

V is TRBV30 and J is TRBJ2-1, with a tentative D call TRBD2 (6 bases). Trimming pared 2 bases from V and 4 bases from J, leaving 9 bases between. CDR3 length: 13 amino acids. From germline, CDR1 is GTSNPN and CDR2 SVGIG (reference sequence). CDR3 nucleotide sequence: TGTGCCTGGAGTACGGAGGGGTACAATGAGCAGTTCTTC. This sequence encodes CAWSTEGYNEQFF.

The gene calls are TRBV5-5 and TRBJ2-2; weak D call: TRBD2 (5 bases). Per germline, CDR1 SGHKS and CDR2 YYEKEE (reference sequence). V dropped 0 bases and J dropped 5 bases, with 14 bases sitting between them. The CDR3 is 16 amino acids. CDR3 sequence: CASSLGMEATTGELFF. Here the CDR3 DNA reads TGTGCCAGCAGCTTGGGTATGGAGGCAACGACCGGGGAGCTGTTTTTT.

The rearrangement uses TRBV7-3 and TRBJ2-2; D not certain. The CDR3 consists of 12 residues. V dropped 4 bases and J dropped 6 bases, with 6 bases sitting between them. The germline V gene encodes CDR1 SGHTA and CDR2 FQGTGA. As DNA, the CDR3 is TGTGCCAGCAGCTCCGTAGCCGGGGAGCTGTTTTTT. Translated, it gives CASSSVAGELFF.

This chain links TRBV5-1 with TRBJ1-1; 7 nucleotides line up with TRBD1. The CDR3 is made up of 14 amino acids. The germline gives CDR1 SGHRS, CDR2 YFSETQ. V lost 4 bases to trimming and J lost 3 bases; unmatched junction nucleotides: 6. In DNA, the CDR3 is TGCGCCAGCAGCCGACAGGGCGGGGACACTGAAGCTTTCTTT. Its translation is CASSRQGGDTEAFF.

This clonotype has a single count. V and J are TRBV25-1 and TRBJ1-2; unclear D gene. The germline CDR1 and CDR2 sequences are MGHDK and SYGVNS. V shed 6 bases and J shed 4 bases, with 6 bases lying between them. The CDR3 is 11 amino acids. DNA of the CDR3: TGTGCCAGCAGGACGGTCTATGGCTACACCTTC. Protein product: CASRTVYGYTF.

The rearrangement uses TRBV5-1 and TRBJ2-5, with D unclear. The ends were cut back, 4 bases at V and 0 bases at J, with 13 bases in the middle. This CDR3 has 15 amino acids. The germline gives CDR1 SGHRS, CDR2 YFSETQ. This CDR3 reads CASSLTSIYQETQYF. CDR3 bases: TGCGCCAGCAGCCTGACCTCTATTTACCAAGAGACCCAGTACTTC.

The chain joins TRBV18 to TRBJ2-2, with D possibly TRBD1 on 6 matching bases. CDR1 KGHSH and CDR2 LQKENI come from the germline V gene. Between the trimmed V and J ends, which lost 5 bases and 2 bases, there was a span of 12 bases. The CDR3 has 15 residues. CDR3 sequence (DNA): TGTGCCAGCTCATATGGACAGCAAAACACCGGGGAGCTGTTTTTT. Its protein is CASSYGQQNTGELFF. Based on the CDR3 plus reference TRBV18 and TRBJ2-2, the full variable domain is NAGVMQNPRHLVRRRGQEARLRCSPMKGHSHVYWYRQLPEEGLKFMVYLQKENIIDESGMPKERFSAEFPKEGPSILRIQQVVRGDSAAYFCASSYGQQNTGELFFGEGSRLTVL.

This clonotype was detected only a few times. The chain joins TRBV7-8 to TRBJ2-5; D possibly matches TRBD1 or TRBD2 (6 bases each). V lost 3 bases and J 5 bases, leaving 22 bases between the germline ends. This CDR3 has 17 residues. Looked up from germline, CDR1 is SGHVS and CDR2 is FQNEAQ. CDR3 sequence (DNA): TGTGCCAGCAGCTTGGGAACACGTAGGGGGAGCGGGGAGACCCAGTACTTC. Translating it yields CASSLGTRRGSGETQYF.

This chain connects TRBV7-9 to TRBJ1-2; D is unresolved. CDR1 and CDR2 from the germline V gene are SEHNR and FQNEAQ (reference sequence). There are 14 residues in the CDR3. The V and J ends lost 5 bases and 6 bases respectively, with 16 bases between them. In nucleotides, the CDR3 is TGTGCCAGCAGCCCCCCTTCTGGTGGGCATGGCTACACCTTC. This codes for CASSPPSGGHGYTF.

This clonotype showed up just a few times. The chain is built from TRBV18 and TRBJ2-5, with TRBD2 identical over 10 bases. This CDR3 has 17 residues. With V trimmed by 3 bases and J by 3 bases, 10 bases remained unmatched. In germline, CDR1 is KGHSH, CDR2 LQKENI. As DNA, the CDR3 is TGTGCCAGCTCACCCTCAGCGGGGGGGCGAAATAAAGAGACCCAGTACTTC. It specifies CASSPSAGGRNKETQYF.

The table lists this clonotype with many counts. The chain carries TRBV18 and TRBJ2-5; D remains unclear. Trimming removed 8 bases from V and 5 bases from J, with 12 bases in between. This CDR3 has 12 residues. In germline, CDR1 is KGHSH, CDR2 LQKENI. Here the CDR3 reads CASSPVGETQYF. As DNA, the CDR3 is TGTGCCAGCAGCCCCGTGGGTGAGACCCAGTACTTC.

The J gene is TRBJ2-1, the V gene TRBV9, with TRBD2 matching 11 bases. Germline lookup yields CDR1 SGDLS and CDR2 YYNGEE. The CDR3 totals 18 residues. J was trimmed by 8 bases and V by 3 bases; bases with no gene match: 16. The DNA of the CDR3 is TGTGCCAGCAGCGCAACCACTAGCGGGAGAAAGGCCCCCGATGAGCAGTTCTTC. Protein product: CASSATTSGRKAPDEQFF.